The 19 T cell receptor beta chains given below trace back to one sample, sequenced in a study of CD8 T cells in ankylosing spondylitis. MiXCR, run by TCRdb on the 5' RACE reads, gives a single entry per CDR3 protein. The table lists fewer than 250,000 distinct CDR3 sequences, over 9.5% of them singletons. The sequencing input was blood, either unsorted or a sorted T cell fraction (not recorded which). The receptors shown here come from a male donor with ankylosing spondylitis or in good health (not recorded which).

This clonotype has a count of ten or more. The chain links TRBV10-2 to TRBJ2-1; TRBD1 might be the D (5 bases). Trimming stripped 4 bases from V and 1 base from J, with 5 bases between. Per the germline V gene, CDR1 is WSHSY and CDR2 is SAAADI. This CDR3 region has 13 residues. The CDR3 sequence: CASSAGSYNEQFF. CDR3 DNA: TGCGCCAGCAGTGCAGGGTCCTACAATGAGCAGTTCTTC.

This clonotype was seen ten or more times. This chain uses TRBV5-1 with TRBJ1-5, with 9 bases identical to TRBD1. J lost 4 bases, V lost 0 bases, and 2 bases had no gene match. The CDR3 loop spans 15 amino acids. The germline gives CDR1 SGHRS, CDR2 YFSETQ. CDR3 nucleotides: TGCGCCAGCAGCTTGGAAGGACAGGGGAATCAGCCCCAGCATTTT. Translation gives CASSLEGQGNQPQHF. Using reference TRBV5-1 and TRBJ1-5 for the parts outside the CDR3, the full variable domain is KAGVTQTPRYLIKTRGQQVTLSCSPISGHRSVSWYQQTPGQGLQFLFEYFSETQRNKGNFPGRFSGRQFSNSRSEMNVSTLELGDSALYLCASSLEGQGNQPQHFGDGTRLSIL.

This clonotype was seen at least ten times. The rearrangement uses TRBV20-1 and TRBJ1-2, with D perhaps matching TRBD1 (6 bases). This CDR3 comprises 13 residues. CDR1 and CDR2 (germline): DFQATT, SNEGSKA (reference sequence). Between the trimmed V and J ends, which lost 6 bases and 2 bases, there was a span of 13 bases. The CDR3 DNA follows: TGCAGTGCGCCCCAGACAGGAAACTATGGCTACACCTTC. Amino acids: CSAPQTGNYGYTF.

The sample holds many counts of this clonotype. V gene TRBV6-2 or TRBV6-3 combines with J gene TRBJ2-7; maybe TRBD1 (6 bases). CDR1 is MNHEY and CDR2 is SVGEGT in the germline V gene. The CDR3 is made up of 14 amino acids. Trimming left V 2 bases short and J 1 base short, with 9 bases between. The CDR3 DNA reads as TGTGCCAGCAGTTACCCGGGGACATCCTACGAGCAGTACTTC. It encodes CASSYPGTSYEQYF.

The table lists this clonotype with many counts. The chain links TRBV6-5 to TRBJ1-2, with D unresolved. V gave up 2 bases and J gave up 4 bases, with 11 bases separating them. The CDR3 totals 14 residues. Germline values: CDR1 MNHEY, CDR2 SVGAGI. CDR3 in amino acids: CASSYKADTYGYTF. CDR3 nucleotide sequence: TGTGCCAGCAGTTACAAGGCAGACACCTATGGCTACACCTTC.

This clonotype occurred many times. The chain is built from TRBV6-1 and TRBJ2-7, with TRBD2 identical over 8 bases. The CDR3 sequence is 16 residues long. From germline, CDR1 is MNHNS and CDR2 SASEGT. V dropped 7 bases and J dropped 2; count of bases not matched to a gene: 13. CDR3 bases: TGTGCCAGCACCCTTTACCTCAGCGGGAGACCCTACGAGCAGTACTTC. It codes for CASTLYLSGRPYEQYF.

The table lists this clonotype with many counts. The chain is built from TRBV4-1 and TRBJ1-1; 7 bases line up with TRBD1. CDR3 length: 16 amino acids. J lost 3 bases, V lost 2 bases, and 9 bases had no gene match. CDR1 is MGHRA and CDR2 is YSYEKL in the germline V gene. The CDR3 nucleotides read TGCGCCAGCAGCCAAAAAGGGGGCGGAGGGGACACTGAAGCTTTCTTT. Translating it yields CASSQKGGGGDTEAFF.

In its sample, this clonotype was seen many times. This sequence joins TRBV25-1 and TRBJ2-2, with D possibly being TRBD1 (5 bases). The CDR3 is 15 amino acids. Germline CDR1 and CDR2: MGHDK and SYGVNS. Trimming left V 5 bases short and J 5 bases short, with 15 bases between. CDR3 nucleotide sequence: TGTGCCAGCAGTTCCCCAGGGCAGATGACCGGGGAGCTGTTTTTT. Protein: CASSSPGQMTGELFF.

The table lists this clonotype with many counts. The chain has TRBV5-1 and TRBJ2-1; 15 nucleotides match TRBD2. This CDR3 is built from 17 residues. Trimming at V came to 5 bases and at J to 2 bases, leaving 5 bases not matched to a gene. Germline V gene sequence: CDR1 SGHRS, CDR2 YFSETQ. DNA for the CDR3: TGCGCCAGCAGGACCGGGACTAGCGGGGGGCCCTACAATGAGCAGTTCTTC. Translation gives CASRTGTSGGPYNEQFF.

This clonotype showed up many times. This CDR3 reads CASRHRGRGNQPQHF. The CDR3 coding sequence is TGTGCCAGCAGGCACAGGGGTCGAGGCAATCAGCCCCAGCATTTT. V is TRBV6-1 and J is TRBJ1-5, with 7 bases matching TRBD1. The CDR3 loop spans 15 amino acids. The V and J ends lost 6 bases and 2 bases, in that order; junction bases with no gene match: 7. Germline V gene sequence: CDR1 MNHNS, CDR2 SASEGT.

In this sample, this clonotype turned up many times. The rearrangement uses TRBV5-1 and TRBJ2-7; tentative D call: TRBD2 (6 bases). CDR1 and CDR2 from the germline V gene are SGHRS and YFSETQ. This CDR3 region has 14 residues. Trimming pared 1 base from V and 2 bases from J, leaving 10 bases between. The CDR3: CASSLLGRTYEQYF. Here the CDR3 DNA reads TGCGCCAGCAGCTTGTTAGGGAGGACCTACGAGCAGTACTTC.

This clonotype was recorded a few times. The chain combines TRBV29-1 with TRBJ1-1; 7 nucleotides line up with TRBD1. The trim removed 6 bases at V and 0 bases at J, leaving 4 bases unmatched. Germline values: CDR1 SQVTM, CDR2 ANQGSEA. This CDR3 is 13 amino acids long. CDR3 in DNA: TGCAGCGTCCAGAGGGGGCTGAACACTGAAGCTTTCTTT. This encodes CSVQRGLNTEAFF.

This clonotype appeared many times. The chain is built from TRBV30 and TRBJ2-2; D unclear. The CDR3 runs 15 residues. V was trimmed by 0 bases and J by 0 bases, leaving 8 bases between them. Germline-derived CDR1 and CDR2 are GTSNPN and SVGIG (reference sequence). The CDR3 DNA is TGTGCCTGGAGTGTGCTATTAACGAACACCGGGGAGCTGTTTTTT. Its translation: CAWSVLLTNTGELFF.

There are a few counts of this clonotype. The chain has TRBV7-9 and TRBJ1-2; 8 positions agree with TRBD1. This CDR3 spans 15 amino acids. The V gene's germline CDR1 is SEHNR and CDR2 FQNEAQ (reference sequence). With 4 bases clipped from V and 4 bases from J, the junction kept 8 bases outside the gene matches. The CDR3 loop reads CASSSNLDRVYGYTF. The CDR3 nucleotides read TGTGCCAGCAGCTCGAACCTGGACAGGGTCTATGGCTACACCTTC.

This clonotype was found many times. The CDR3, as DNA: TGCAGTGCTAGAGATAAGGGAGGGAACTCGAACACTGAAGCTTTCTTT. It yields the protein CSARDKGGNSNTEAFF. This rearrangement joins TRBV20-1 to TRBJ1-1; no clear D gene. This CDR3 comprises 16 residues. Germline-derived CDR1 and CDR2 are DFQATT and SNEGSKA (reference sequence). The germline V and J ends were trimmed by 0 bases and 1 base, with 15 bases remaining between them.

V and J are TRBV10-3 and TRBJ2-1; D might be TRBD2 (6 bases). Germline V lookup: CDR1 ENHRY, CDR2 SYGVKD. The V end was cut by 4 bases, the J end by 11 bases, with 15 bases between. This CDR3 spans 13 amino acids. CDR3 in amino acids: CAISVLTSLQQFF. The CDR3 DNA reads TGTGCCATCAGTGTACTTACTAGCTTACAGCAGTTCTTC.

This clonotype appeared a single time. The DNA for the CDR3 is TGTGCCAGCACCGGGGGAGCATCCGGGGCCAACGTCCTGACTTTC. Its protein is CASTGGASGANVLTF. This chain connects TRBV7-9 to TRBJ2-6; D possibly corresponds to TRBD2 (6 bases). Trimming took 7 bases from V and 4 from J, leaving 14 bases between them. Germline V CDR1 and CDR2: SEHNR, FQNEAQ (reference sequence). The CDR3 is 15 residues long. Using reference TRBV7-9 and TRBJ2-6 for the parts outside the CDR3, the full variable domain is DTGVSQNPRHKITKRGQNVTFRCDPISEHNRLYWYRQTLGQGPEFLTYFQNEAQLEKSRLLSDRFSAERPKGSFSTLEIQRTEQGDSAMYLCASTGGASGANVLTFGAGSRLTVL.

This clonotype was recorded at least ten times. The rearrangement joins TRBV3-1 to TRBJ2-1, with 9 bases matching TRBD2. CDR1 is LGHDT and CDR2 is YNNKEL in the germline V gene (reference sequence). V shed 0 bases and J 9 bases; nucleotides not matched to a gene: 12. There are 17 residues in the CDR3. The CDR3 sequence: CASSQDTAGGPGSEQFF. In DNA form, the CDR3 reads TGTGCCAGCAGCCAAGATACCGCGGGAGGGCCCGGCAGTGAGCAGTTCTTC.

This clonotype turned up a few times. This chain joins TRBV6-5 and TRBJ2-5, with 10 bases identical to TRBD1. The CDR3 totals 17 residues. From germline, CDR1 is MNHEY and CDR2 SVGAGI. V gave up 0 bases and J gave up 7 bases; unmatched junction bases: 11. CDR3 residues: CASSYSGTGAAGWTQYF. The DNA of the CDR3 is TGTGCCAGCAGTTACTCAGGGACAGGGGCCGCGGGATGGACCCAGTACTTC.